These 19 T cell receptor beta chains were sequenced from one sample in a study of a mutant IDH1 vaccine in newly diagnosed glioma. These receptors have no known antigen. Here immunoSEQ multiplex PCR was the method, and the copy in TCRdb shows in-frame clones only, minus some. The sample lists tens of thousands of clones, roughly 90% occurring once. Time point specified: week 5, during vaccination. The study gave 300 ug of mutant IDH1 20-mer peptide per vaccine dose, with topical imiquimod. The input for sequencing was PBMCs, taken from a glioma patient whose treatment included an IDH1 peptide vaccine. The receptors were gathered from a woman aged 45-65 years with glioma.

The genes are TRBV6-1 and TRBJ1-2, with TRBD1 identical over 9 bases. Trimming took 6 bases from V and 0 from J; bases not matched to a gene: 2. CDR1 is MNHNS, CDR2 SASEGT, per germline. The CDR3 contains 14 residues. The CDR3 region has the DNA TGTGCCAGCAGCGGACAGGGGCCTAACTATGGCTACACCTTC. This sequence encodes CASSGQGPNYGYTF.

V gene TRBV18 combines with J gene TRBJ2-7; TRBD2 matches at 12 bases. The CDR3 sequence is 18 residues long. Germline loops: CDR1 KGHSH, CDR2 LQKENI. V trimming: 3 bases; J trimming: 0 bases; junction bases outside the gene matches: 9. The CDR3 sequence is CASSPSGLAGDSSYEQYF. The CDR3 DNA reads as TGTGCCAGCTCACCGTCGGGACTAGCGGGCGACAGCTCCTACGAGCAGTACTTC.

The V gene is TRBV5-1, the J gene TRBJ2-2; D gene uncertain. The CDR3 is 15 residues long. Germline CDR1 reads SGHRS; CDR2 reads YFSETQ. Trimming shortened V by 1 base and J by 0 bases, and 7 bases separated the two germline ends. This chain's CDR3 is CASSLTNTNTGELFF. The CDR3 DNA reads TGCGCCAGCAGCTTGACTAACACGAACACCGGGGAGCTGTTTTTT.

The chain joins TRBV2 to TRBJ2-2; 11 nucleotides align to TRBD2. Trimming removed 8 bases from V and 5 bases from J; junction bases left unmatched: 10. This CDR3 has 16 amino acids. Looked up from germline, CDR1 is SNHLY and CDR2 is FYNNEI. Here the CDR3 DNA reads TGTGCCAGCGCTCCTTTAGCGGGAGGGCCAACCGGGGAGCTGTTTTTT. Its translation is CASAPLAGGPTGELFF.

This clone was detected only once. The chain employs TRBV9 and TRBJ2-6; 8 bases fit TRBD1. Germline lookup yields CDR1 SGDLS and CDR2 YYNGEE. Losses at the gene ends were 4 bases for V and 0 bases for J; bases not matched to a gene: 6. CDR3 length: 17 amino acids. The DNA for the CDR3 is TGTGCCAGCAGCCACCCGACAGGGGACTCTGGGGCCAACGTCCTGACTTTC. Protein product: CASSHPTGDSGANVLTF.

The chain carries TRBV7-9 and TRBJ2-7; a weak D match, TRBD2 (6 bases). CDR1 and CDR2 (germline): SEHNR, FQNEAQ (reference sequence). The CDR3 has 15 residues. V lost 4 bases to trimming and J lost 0 bases, with 13 bases between them. CDR3 sequence (DNA): TGTGCCAGCAGCTCTCGGGACGGGAGCTCCTACGAGCAGTACTTC. Its protein product is CASSSRDGSSYEQYF.

The chain has TRBV5-1 and TRBJ2-1; D is unresolved. Trimming took 2 bases from V and 6 from J, leaving 15 bases between them. Germline V lookup: CDR1 SGHRS, CDR2 YFSETQ. The CDR3 totals 15 residues. The CDR3 nucleotides read TGCGCCAGCAGCTTCAGTAGCTCCCCTGCCAATGAGCAGTTCTTC. It specifies CASSFSSSPANEQFF.

The chain combines TRBV30 with TRBJ2-5; D is uncertain. Per the germline V gene, CDR1 is GTSNPN and CDR2 is SVGIG (reference sequence). The germline V and J ends were trimmed by 2 bases and 5 bases, with 18 bases remaining between them. The CDR3 totals 15 residues. The CDR3 DNA is TGTGCCTGGAGTCAACCCCCGGGTCCCCAGGAGACCCAGTACTTC. Its protein is CAWSQPPGPQETQYF.

This clone has just one count. The rearrangement joins TRBV5-5 to TRBJ2-7; TRBD2 matches 14 bases. The V gene end was trimmed by 4 bases and the J gene end by 3 bases; junction bases not matched to a gene: 6. This CDR3 is built from 16 residues. CDR1 SGHKS and CDR2 YYEKEE come from the germline V gene (reference sequence). CDR3 in amino acids: CASSQGLAGAYYEQYF. The CDR3 coding sequence is TGTGCCAGCAGCCAGGGACTAGCGGGAGCCTACTACGAGCAGTACTTC. The full variable domain, rest sourced from reference TRBV5-5 and TRBJ2-7, is DAGVTQSPTHLIKTRGQQVTLRCSPISGHKSVSWYQQVLGQGPQFIFQYYEKEERGRGNFPDRFSARQFPNYSSELNVNALLLGDSALYLCASSQGLAGAYYEQYFGPGTRLTVT.

V usage is TRBV28 and J usage is TRBJ1-2; TRBD1 might be the D (5 bases). CDR3 length equals 14 residues. V was shortened by 5 bases and J by 2 bases, with 12 bases between the two germline ends. CDR1 is MDHEN and CDR2 is SYDVKM in the germline V gene. The CDR3 is CASSPMTANYGYTF. CDR3 bases: TGTGCCAGCAGTCCGATGACAGCAAACTATGGCTACACCTTC.

A word on this clone: Sequence at one end of the junction differs from germline and may be a read error. The sample carries other DNA sequences with the same CDR3. The chain links TRBV6-5 to TRBJ2-7; 13 bases agree with TRBD2. The length of the CDR3 is 15 residues. Germline V gene sequence: CDR1 MNHEY, CDR2 SVGAGI. This CDR3 reads CASSSTSGRAYEQYF. The CDR3 coding sequence is TGCGCCAGCAGTTCCACTAGCGGGAGGGCATACGAGCAGTACTTC.

This chain uses TRBV6-6 with TRBJ2-5; TRBD2 matches at 8 bases. The DNA end lines up better with TRBJ2-7; the J call may be wrong. The germline CDR1 and CDR2 sequences are MNHNY and SVGAGI (reference sequence). This CDR3 region has 16 residues. CDR3 protein: CASSYPQREPFYEQYF. CDR3 in DNA: TGTGCCAGCAGTTATCCCCAGCGGGAGCCATTCTACGAGCAGTACTTC.

The chain carries TRBV19 and TRBJ2-1; 11 nucleotides align to TRBD2. Germline values: CDR1 LNHDA, CDR2 SQIVND (reference sequence). V trimming: 7 bases; J trimming: 4 bases; junction bases outside the gene matches: 3. The CDR3 runs to 14 residues. The CDR3 DNA follows: TGTGCCAGTACCGGGACTAGCGGATACAATGAGCAGTTCTTC. Protein sequence: CASTGTSGYNEQFF.

Only one count was recorded for this clone. The chain links TRBV7-9 to TRBJ2-3; 9 bases match TRBD2. The CDR3 has 17 amino acids. V shed 5 bases and J 2 bases; nucleotides not matched to a gene: 11. CDR1 SEHNR and CDR2 FQNEAQ come from the germline V gene (reference sequence). CDR3 bases: TGTGCCAGCAGCCCCGGCTCCGGGACTAGCCACACAGATACGCAGTATTTT. Amino acid sequence: CASSPGSGTSHTDTQYF. The variable domain in full, with the rest retrieved from reference TRBV7-9 and TRBJ2-3, is DTGVSQNPRHKITKRGQNVTFRCDPISEHNRLYWYRQTLGQGPEFLTYFQNEAQLEKSRLLSDRFSAERPKGSFSTLEIQRTEQGDSAMYLCASSPGSGTSHTDTQYFGPGTRLTVL.

This chain connects TRBV21-1 to TRBJ2-1; the table's D call, TRBD2, was not checked against the DNA. TRBV21-1 has pseudogene status. CDR3 length equals 16 residues. The CDR3 nucleotides read TGTGCCAGCAGCTCCTGGGACTACTTAGGGTACAATGAGCAGTTCTTC. This gives the protein CASSSWDYLGYNEQFF.

There are a few counts of this clone. The chain combines TRBV11-2 with TRBJ2-7; tentative D call: TRBD1 (6 bases). CDR3 size: 15 residues. Germline V gene data show CDR1 as SGHAT and CDR2 as FQNNGV. Trimming took off 2 bases at V and 4 bases at J, with 15 bases between the two ends. CDR3 sequence (DNA): TGTGCCAGCAGCTTATCAGGGGCTAGTCGTTACGAGCAGTACTTC. This codes for CASSLSGASRYEQYF.

The chain employs TRBV27 and TRBJ2-7, with 9 bases that match TRBD2. In germline, CDR1 is MNHEY, CDR2 SMNVEV (reference sequence). Losses at the gene ends were 3 bases for V and 6 bases for J; bases not matched to a gene: 6. The CDR3 totals 14 residues. The CDR3 here is CASSFLAGVGEQYF. The CDR3 DNA reads TGTGCCAGCAGTTTCTTAGCGGGAGTGGGCGAGCAGTACTTC.

CDR3 in DNA: TGCGCCAGCAGCCAAGATCACGGGTCGTTCCTCTATGGGGAGCAGTACTTC. Translating it yields CASSQDHGSFLYGEQYF. V is TRBV4-1 and J is TRBJ2-7; no reliable D call. In germline, CDR1 is MGHRA, CDR2 YSYEKL. V dropped 0 bases and J dropped 7 bases, with 22 bases sitting between them. This CDR3 has 17 amino acids.

This clone was found once. This sequence joins TRBV7-9 and TRBJ1-6; D is perhaps TRBD1 (6 bases). The CDR3 contains 14 residues. The germline CDR1 and CDR2 sequences are SEHNR and FQNEAQ (reference sequence). Trimming cost V 6 bases and J 7 bases, with 13 bases left between them. CDR3 bases: TGTGCCAGCAGAGCGACAGGAGAAAATTCACCCCTCCACTTT. Translated, it gives CASRATGENSPLHF.